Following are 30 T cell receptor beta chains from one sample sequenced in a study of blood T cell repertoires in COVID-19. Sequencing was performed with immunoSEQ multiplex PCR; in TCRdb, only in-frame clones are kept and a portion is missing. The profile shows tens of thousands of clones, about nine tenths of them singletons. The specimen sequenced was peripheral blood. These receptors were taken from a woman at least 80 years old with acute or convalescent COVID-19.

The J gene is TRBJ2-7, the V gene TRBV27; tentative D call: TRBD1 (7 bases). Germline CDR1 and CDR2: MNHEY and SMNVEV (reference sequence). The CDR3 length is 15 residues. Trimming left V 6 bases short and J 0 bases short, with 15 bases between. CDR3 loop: CASRGGQRLSYEQYF. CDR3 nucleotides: TGTGCCAGCAGGGGGGGACAGCGACTCTCCTACGAGCAGTACTTC.

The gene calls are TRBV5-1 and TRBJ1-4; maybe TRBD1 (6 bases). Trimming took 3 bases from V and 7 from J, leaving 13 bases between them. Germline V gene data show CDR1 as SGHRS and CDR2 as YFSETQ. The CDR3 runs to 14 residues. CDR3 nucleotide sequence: TGCGCCAGCAGCTCACAGGGAGTGGGTGAAAAACTGTTTTTT. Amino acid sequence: CASSSQGVGEKLFF.

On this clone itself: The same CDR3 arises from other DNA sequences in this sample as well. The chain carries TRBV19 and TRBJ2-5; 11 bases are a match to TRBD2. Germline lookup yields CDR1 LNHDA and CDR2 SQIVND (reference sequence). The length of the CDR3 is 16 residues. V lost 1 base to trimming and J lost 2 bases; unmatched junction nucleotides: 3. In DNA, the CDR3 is TGTGCCAGTAGTATAGGGCTAGCGGGGGGTCAAGAGACCCAGTACTTC. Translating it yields CASSIGLAGGQETQYF.

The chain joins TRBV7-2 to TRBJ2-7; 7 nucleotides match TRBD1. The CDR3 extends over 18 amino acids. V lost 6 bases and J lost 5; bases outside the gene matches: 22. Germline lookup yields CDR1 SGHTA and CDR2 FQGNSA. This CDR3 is CASRSGTRTGQGNHEQYF. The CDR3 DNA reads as TGTGCCAGCAGATCTGGGACAAGGACAGGCCAGGGGAACCACGAGCAGTACTTC.

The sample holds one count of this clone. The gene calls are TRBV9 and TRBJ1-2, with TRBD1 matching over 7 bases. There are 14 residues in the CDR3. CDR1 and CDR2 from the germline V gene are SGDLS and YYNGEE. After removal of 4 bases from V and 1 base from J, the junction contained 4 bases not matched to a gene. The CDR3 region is CASSSGQVNYGYTF. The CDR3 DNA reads TGTGCCAGCAGCTCAGGACAGGTTAACTATGGCTACACCTTC.

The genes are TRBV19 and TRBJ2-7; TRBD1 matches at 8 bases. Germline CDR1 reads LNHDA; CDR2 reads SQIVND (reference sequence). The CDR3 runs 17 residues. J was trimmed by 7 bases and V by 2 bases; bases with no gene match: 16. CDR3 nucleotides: TGTGCCAGTAGTATAAATGCCGGGACAGGTGGTTCGCGGGAGCAGTACTTC. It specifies CASSINAGTGGSREQYF. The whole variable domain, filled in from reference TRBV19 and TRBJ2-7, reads DGGITQSPKYLFRKEGQNVTLSCEQNLNHDAMYWYRQDPGQGLRLIYYSQIVNDFQKGDIAEGYSVSREKKESFPLTVTSAQKNPTAFYLCASSINAGTGGSREQYFGPGTRLTVT.

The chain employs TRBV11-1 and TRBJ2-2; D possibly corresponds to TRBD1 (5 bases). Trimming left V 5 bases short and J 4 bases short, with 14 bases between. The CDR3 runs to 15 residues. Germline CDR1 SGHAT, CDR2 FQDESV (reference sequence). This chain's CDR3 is CASSPARVGTGELFF. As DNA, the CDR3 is TGTGCCAGCAGCCCAGCCAGGGTTGGCACCGGGGAGCTGTTTTTT.

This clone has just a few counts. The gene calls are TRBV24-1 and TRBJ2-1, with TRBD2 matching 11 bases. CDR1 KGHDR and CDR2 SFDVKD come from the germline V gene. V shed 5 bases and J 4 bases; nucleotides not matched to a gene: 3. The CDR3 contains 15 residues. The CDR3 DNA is TGTGCCACCAGTGGTCTAGCGGGAGGTTACAATGAGCAGTTCTTC. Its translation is CATSGLAGGYNEQFF.

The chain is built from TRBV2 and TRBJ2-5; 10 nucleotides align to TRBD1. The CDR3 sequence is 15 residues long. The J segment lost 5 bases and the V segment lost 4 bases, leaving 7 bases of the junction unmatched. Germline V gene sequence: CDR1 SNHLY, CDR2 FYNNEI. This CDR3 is CASSADRGVGETQYF. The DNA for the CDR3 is TGTGCCAGCAGTGCGGACAGGGGGGTCGGGGAGACCCAGTACTTC.

CDR3 nucleotide sequence: TGTGCCAGCAGTTTATCTTCCTCTTTATCCGGGGTCCAGCATTTT. Encoded protein: CASSLSSSLSGVQHF. This chain links TRBV27 with TRBJ1-5; no reliable D call. V was pared by 0 bases and J by 12 bases, with 18 bases between. The CDR3 sequence is 15 residues long. The germline V gene encodes CDR1 MNHEY and CDR2 SMNVEV (reference sequence).

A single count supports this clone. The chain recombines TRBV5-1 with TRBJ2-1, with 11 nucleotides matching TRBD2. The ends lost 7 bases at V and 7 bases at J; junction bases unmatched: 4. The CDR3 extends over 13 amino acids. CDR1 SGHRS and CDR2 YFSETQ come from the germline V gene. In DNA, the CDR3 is TGCGCCAGCGCCCGACTAGCGGGGAATGAGCAGTTCTTC. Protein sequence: CASARLAGNEQFF.

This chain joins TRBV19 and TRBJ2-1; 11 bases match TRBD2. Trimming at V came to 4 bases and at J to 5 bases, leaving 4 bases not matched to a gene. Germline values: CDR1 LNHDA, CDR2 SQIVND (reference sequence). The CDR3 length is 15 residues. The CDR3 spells CASSTTSGSDNEQFF. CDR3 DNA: TGTGCCAGTAGTACTACTAGCGGGAGTGACAATGAGCAGTTCTTC.

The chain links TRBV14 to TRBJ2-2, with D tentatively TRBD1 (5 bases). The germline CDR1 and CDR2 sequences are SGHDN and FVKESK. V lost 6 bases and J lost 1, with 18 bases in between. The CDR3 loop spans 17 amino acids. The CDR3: CASSRSGFQENTGELFF. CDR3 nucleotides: TGTGCCAGCAGTCGCTCAGGGTTTCAAGAGAACACCGGGGAGCTGTTTTTT.

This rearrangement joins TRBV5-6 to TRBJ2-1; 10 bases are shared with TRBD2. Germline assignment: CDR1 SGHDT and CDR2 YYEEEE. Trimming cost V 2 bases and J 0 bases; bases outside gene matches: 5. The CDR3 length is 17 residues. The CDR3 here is CASSFTSGASSYNEQFF. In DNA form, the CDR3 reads TGTGCCAGCAGCTTCACTAGCGGGGCCAGCTCCTACAATGAGCAGTTCTTC.

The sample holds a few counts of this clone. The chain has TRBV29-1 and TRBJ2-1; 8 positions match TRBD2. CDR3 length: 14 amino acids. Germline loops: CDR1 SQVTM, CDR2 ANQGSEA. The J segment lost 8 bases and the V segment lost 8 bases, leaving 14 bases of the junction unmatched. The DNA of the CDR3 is TGCAGCACTACCTCGGGACTAGTCGTTGATGAGCAGTTCTTC. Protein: CSTTSGLVVDEQFF.

In nucleotides, the CDR3 is TGTGCCAGTAGTACCCTCACTAGCGGGAGGGATTACGAGCAGTACTTC. Translating it yields CASSTLTSGRDYEQYF. V gene TRBV19 combines with J gene TRBJ2-7, with 13 bases lining up with TRBD2. The CDR3 runs 16 residues. The V segment lost 4 bases and the J segment 4 bases; nucleotides outside the gene matches: 7. CDR1 and CDR2 (germline): LNHDA, SQIVND (reference sequence).

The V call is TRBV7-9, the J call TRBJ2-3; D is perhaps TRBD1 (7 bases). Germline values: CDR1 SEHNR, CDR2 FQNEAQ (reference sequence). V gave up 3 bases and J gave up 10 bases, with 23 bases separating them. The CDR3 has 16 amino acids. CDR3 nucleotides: TGTGCCAGCAGCTTCCGGCAGGGGGACCGGGGCGGGGCGCAGTATTTT. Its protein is CASSFRQGDRGGAQYF.

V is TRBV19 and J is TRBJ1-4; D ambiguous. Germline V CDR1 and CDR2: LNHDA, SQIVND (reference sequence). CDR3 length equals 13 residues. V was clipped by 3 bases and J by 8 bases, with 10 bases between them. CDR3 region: CASSITGGEKLFF. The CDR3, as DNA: TGTGCCAGTAGTATCACGGGTGGCGAAAAACTGTTTTTT.

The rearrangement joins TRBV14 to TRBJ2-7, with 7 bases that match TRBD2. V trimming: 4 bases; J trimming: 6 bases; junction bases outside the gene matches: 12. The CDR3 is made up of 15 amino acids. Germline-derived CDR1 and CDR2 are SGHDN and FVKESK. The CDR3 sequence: CASSLSSGTTGEQYF. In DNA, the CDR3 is TGTGCCAGCAGCCTCTCCTCCGGGACTACCGGCGAGCAGTACTTC.

CDR3 protein: CASRRGGSTEAFF. As DNA, the CDR3 is TGCGCCAGCAGGAGGGGGGGGTCCACTGAAGCTTTCTTT. The J gene is TRBJ1-1, the V gene TRBV5-1, with D maybe TRBD1 (6 bases). This CDR3 is built from 13 residues. The germline V and J ends were trimmed by 5 bases and 4 bases, with 12 bases remaining between them. Germline loops: CDR1 SGHRS, CDR2 YFSETQ.

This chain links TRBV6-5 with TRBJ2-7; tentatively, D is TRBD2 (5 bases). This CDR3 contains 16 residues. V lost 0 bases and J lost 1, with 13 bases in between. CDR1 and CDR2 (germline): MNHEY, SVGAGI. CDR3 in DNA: TGTGCCAGCAGTTACTCGATCGCTCGGACTTCCTACGAGCAGTACTTC. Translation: CASSYSIARTSYEQYF.

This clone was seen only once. CDR3 sequence (DNA): TGTGCCTGGAATGAGAACAGGGGGGATGAAAAACTGTTTTTT. Amino acids: CAWNENRGDEKLFF. The chain couples TRBV30 to TRBJ1-4; the match to TRBD1 covers 8 bases. Germline CDR1 GTSNPN, CDR2 SVGIG (reference sequence). V dropped 4 bases and J dropped 6; count of bases not matched to a gene: 7. The CDR3 has 14 residues.

This CDR3 is CASSEAPRSEQYF. Written as DNA, the CDR3 is TGTGCCAGCAGTGAAGCGCCCCGCAGCGAGCAGTACTTC. The chain uses TRBV2 and TRBJ2-7; D ambiguous. V shed 0 bases and J shed 6 bases, with 9 bases lying between them. Germline V gene lookup returns CDR1 SNHLY and CDR2 FYNNEI. This CDR3 region has 13 residues. Filled out from reference TRBV2 and TRBJ2-7, the complete variable domain reads EPEVTQTPSHQVTQMGQEVILRCVPISNHLYFYWYRQILGQKVEFLVSFYNNEISEKSEIFDDQFSVERPDGSNFTLKIRSTKLEDSAMYFCASSEAPRSEQYFGPGTRLTVT.

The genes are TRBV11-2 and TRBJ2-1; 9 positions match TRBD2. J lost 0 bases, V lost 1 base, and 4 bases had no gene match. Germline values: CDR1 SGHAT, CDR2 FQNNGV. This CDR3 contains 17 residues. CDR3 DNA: TGTGCCAGCAGCTTAGGACTAGCGGTTAGCTCCTACAATGAGCAGTTCTTC. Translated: CASSLGLAVSSYNEQFF.

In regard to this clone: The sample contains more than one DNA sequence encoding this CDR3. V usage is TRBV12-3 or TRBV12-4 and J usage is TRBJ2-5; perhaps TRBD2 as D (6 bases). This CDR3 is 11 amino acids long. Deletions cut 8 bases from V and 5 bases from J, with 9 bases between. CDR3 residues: CASRRGETQYF. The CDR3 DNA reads TGTGCCAGCCGTCGGGGGGAGACCCAGTACTTC.

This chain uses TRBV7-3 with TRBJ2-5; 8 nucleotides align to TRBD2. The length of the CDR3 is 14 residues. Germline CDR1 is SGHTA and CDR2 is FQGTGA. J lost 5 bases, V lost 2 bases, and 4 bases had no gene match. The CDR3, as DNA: TGTGCCAGCAGCTTATTTAGCGGGGAGGAGACCCAGTACTTC. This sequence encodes CASSLFSGEETQYF. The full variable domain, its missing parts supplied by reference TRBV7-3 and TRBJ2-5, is GAGVSQTPSNKVTEKGKYVELRCDPISGHTALYWYRQSLGQGPEFLIYFQGTGAADDSGLPNDRFFAVRPEGSVSTLKIQRTERGDSAVYLCASSLFSGEETQYFGPGTRLLVL.

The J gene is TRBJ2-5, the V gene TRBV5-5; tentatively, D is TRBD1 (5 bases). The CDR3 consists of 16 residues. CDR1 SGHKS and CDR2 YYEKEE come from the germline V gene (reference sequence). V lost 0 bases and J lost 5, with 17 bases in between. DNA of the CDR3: TGTGCCAGCAGCTTGGAAGCAGGGTTAACGTGGGAGACCCAGTACTTC. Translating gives CASSLEAGLTWETQYF.

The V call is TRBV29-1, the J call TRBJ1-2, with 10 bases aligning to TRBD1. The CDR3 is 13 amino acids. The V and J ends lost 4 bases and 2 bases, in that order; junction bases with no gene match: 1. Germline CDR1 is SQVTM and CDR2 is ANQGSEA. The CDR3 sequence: CSVGQGANYGYTF. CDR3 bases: TGCAGCGTTGGACAGGGGGCGAACTATGGCTACACCTTC.

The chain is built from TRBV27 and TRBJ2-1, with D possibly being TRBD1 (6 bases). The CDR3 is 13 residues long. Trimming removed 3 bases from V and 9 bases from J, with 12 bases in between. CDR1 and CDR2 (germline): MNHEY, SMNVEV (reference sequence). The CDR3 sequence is CASSLRTATEQFF. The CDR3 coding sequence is TGTGCCAGCAGTTTGAGGACAGCGACTGAGCAGTTCTTC.

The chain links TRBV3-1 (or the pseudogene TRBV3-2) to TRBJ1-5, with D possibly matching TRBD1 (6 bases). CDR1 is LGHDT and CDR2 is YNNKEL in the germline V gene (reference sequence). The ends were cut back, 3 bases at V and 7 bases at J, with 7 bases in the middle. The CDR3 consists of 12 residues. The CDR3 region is CASSHRGQPQHF. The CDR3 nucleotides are TGTGCCAGCAGCCACAGGGGACAGCCCCAGCATTTT.